This T cell receptor beta chain came from a study of blood T cell repertoires in COVID-19 (dated by TCRdb to 2020 to 2022). About the study as a whole: Samples from collaborators originated in the United States, Italy and Spain and spanned both the acute and convalescent phases of COVID-19. A freely available public database, intended as a resource for researchers studying the immune response to SARS-CoV-2, is where the repertoires were released. HLA class I and class II types, where available, came from metadata supplied by the sample provider rather than from assay-based typing. Nearly every sample came with metadata listing a de-identified subject ID, COVID-19 status, age in years and sex. Subjects who had been exposed to COVID-19, were actively infected with it, or had recovered from it provided the deeply sampled blood TCRbeta repertoires that made up the dataset. The material from the prospective study consisted of cDNA or gDNA derived from T cells, B-cell-depleted T cells, or PBMCs. Samples were obtained from the ongoing ImmuneRACE study (first 160 participants) and from approximately 1,200 subjects provided by 6 global collaborators.

A word on this clone: The antigen this receptor binds is unknown. Base qualities are not provided; no much larger clone lies one nucleotide away.

On the study overall, not on this receptor specifically: The quantity of clinical and demographic metadata differed by source and by participant and was supplied without curation.

In the prospective study, participants were about 18 to 95 years old, resided in 25 or so geographic areas of the United States, and were enrolled through a virtual design. In the prospective study, cohorts were assigned on the basis of participant-reported clinical history obtained from a screening survey and a study questionnaire. For ImmuneRACE Cohort 3, a participant was defined as recovered based on two consecutive negative NP/OP PCR tests, clearance by a healthcare professional, or resolution of symptoms. In the prospective study, mobile phlebotomists collected whole blood, serum and a nasopharyngeal or oropharyngeal swab from each participant. Over a roughly two-month period, participants in the prospective study had the option of providing additional blood draws and questionnaires. Blood samples from the prospective study were shipped frozen or at room temperature prior to DNA extraction.

TCRbeta CDR3 regions were amplified from genomic DNA by means of the immunoSEQ Assay, a bias-controlled multiplex PCR. Regarding the original processing steps: The number of nucleated cells in each sample was estimated by amplification of reference gene primers within the assay. To quantify the absolute abundance of each unique TCRbeta CDR3 rearrangement, sequence reads were collapsed and filtered. Productive Simpson clonality was computed per sample as the square root of Simpson's diversity index over productive rearrangements. Held by TCRdb, this immuneACCESS table contains in-frame sequences only and omits some clones. Under half of the omission traces to an unresolved V gene where checked; the cause of the rest is unknown. V, J and clone size are taken as reported in that table, and D and trimming were inferred from the DNA itself. The sample table holds around 170,000 clones, of which around 80% were seen once. The ten largest make up about 12% of the sample.

The germline V gene supplies CDR1 MDHEN and CDR2 SYDVKM. Between the V and J ends, shortened by 1 base and 5 bases respectively, the junction contains 5 bases. The CDR3 measures 12 amino acids from cysteine to phenylalanine. Of the read, only the CDR3 DNA is kept; its 36 bases are in frame from base 1. The sequence was obtained from a man in his fifties or sixties who had recovered from COVID-19. The source material was PBMCs or T cells enriched from blood (not recorded which). The rearrangement joined TRBV28 to TRBJ1-2, with the D gene call left open. The CDR3 has the sequence CASSLLQYGYTF. The nucleotide sequence is TGTGCCAGCAGTTTATTGCAGTATGGCTACACCTTC.